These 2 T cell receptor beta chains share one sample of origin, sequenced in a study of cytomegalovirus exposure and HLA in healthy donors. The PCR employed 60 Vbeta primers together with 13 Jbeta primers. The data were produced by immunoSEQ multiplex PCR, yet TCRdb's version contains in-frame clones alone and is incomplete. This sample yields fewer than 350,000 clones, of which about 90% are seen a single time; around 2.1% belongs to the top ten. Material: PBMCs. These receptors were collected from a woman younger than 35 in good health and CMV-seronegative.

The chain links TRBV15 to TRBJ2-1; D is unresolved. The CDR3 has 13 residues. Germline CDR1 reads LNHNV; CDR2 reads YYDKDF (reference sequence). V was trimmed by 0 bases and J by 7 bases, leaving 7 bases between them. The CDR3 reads CATSRDVKNEQFF. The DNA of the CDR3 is TGTGCCACCAGCAGAGATGTAAAAAATGAGCAGTTCTTC.

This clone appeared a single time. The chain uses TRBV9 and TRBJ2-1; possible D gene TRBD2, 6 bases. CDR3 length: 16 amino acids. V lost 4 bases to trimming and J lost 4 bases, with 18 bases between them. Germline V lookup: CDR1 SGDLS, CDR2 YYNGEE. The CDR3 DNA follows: TGTGCCAGCAGCCCGTACCCGGCTCGGGAGTACAATGAGCAGTTCTTC. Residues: CASSPYPAREYNEQFF.